This TCR beta chain derives from a study of blood T cell repertoires in COVID-19. Participants, roughly 18 to 90 years old, spanned 24 US areas. In assigning cohorts, the study relied on participant-reported clinical history. Symptom resolution, clearance, or two negative PCRs marked donors in Cohort 3 as recovered. The CDR3 is 16 amino acids. CDR1 is SGHNT, CDR2 YYREEE, per germline (reference sequence). V was cut by 0 bases and J by 2 bases, with 14 bases left in between. Study processing details: Estimation of nucleated cell counts was performed using reference gene primer amplification. The protocol was immunoSEQ multiplex PCR, while the TCRdb copy is restricted to in-frame clones and leaves out a portion. The DNA was the basis for D and trimming; V, J and clone size are from that table. The sample has around 150,000 clones; approximately 87% are singletons.

What was sequenced was PBMCs or T cells enriched from blood (not recorded which). The sequence was collected from a woman between 45 and 65 years old who had recovered from COVID-19. The chain couples TRBV5-4 to TRBJ2-5; D may be TRBD1 (8 bases). The chain's CDR3 is CASSLVTGGGQETQYF. The DNA of the CDR3 is TGTGCCAGCAGCTTGGTTACAGGGGGGGGGCAAGAGACCCAGTACTTC. Looking up the rest from reference TRBV5-4 and TRBJ2-5 gives the full variable domain: ETGVTQSPTHLIKTRGQQVTLRCSSQSGHNTVSWYQQALGQGPQFIFQYYREEENGRGNFPPRFSGLQFPNYSSELNVNALELDDSALYLCASSLVTGGGQETQYFGPGTRLLVL.